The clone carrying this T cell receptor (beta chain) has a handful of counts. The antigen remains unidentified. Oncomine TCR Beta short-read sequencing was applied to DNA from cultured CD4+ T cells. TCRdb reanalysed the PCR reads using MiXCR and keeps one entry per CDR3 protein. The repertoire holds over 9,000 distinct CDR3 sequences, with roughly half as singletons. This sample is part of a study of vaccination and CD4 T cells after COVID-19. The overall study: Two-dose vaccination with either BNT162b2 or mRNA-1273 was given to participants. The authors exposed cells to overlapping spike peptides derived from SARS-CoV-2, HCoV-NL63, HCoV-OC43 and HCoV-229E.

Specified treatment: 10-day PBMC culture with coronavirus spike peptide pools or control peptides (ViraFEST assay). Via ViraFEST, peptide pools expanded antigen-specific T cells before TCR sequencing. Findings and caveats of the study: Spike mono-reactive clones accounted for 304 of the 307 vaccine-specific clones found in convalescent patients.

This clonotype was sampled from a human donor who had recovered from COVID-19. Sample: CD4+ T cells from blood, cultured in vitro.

The CDR3 region is CASSKNRGCWDSPLHF. The DNA for the CDR3 is TGTGCCAGCAGCAAAAACAGGGGTTGTTGGGATTCACCCCTCCACTTT. The chain uses TRBV21-1 and TRBJ1-6; the D segment call TRBD1 is taken from the table without a DNA check. TRBV21-1 counts as a pseudogene. The CDR3 sequence is 16 residues long.